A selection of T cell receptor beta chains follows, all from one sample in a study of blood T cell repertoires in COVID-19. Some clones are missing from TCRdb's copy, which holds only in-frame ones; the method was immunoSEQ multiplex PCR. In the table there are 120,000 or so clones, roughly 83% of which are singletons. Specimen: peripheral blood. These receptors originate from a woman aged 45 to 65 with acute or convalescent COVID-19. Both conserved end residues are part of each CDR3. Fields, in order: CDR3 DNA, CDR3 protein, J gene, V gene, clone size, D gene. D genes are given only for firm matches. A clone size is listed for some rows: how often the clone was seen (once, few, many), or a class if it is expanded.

DNA: TGTGCCAGCAGCCAAGCCGGGACAGTGATCTATGGCTACACCTTC; CDR3: CASSQAGTVIYGYTF; J: TRBJ1-2; V: TRBV3-1/TRBV3-2; size: .; D: TRBD1
DNA: TGTGCCAGCAGTGAACTGGCAGGGGGTAATTCACCCCTCCACTTT; CDR3: CASSELAGGNSPLHF; J: TRBJ1-6; V: TRBV6-1; size: .; D: TRBD1
DNA: TGTGCCAGCAGCTTGTACAGATCTTTCTCTGGAAACACCATATATTTT; CDR3: CASSLYRSFSGNTIYF; J: TRBJ1-3; V: TRBV5-5; size: .; D: .
DNA: TGTGCCAGTAGTATCGTCGCAGGAAGGAACACTGAAGCTTTCTTT; CDR3: CASSIVAGRNTEAFF; J: TRBJ1-1; V: TRBV19; size: .; D: .
DNA: TGCGCCCGCTATTACCCAACCGGGACAGAAAAATACTCTGGAAACACCATATATTTT; CDR3: CARYYPTGTEKYSGNTIYF; J: TRBJ1-3; V: TRBV23-1; size: .; D: TRBD1
DNA: TGTGCTAGTGGTGACAGGGGAGGCGGCTACACCTTC; CDR3: CASGDRGGGYTF; J: TRBJ1-2; V: TRBV12-5; size: .; D: TRBD1
DNA: TGTGCCAGCAGTTTATGGGGGGGAGATGGCTACACCTTC; CDR3: CASSLWGGDGYTF; J: TRBJ1-2; V: TRBV27; size: .; D: .
DNA: TGTGCCAGCAGCCTGACAGGGCGAACCGGGGAGCTGTTTTTT; CDR3: CASSLTGRTGELFF; J: TRBJ2-2; V: TRBV5-4; size: .; D: TRBD1
DNA: TGTGCCACTTATTTGGAGGTGAGGGATGAGCAGTTCTTC; CDR3: CATYLEVRDEQFF; J: TRBJ2-1; V: TRBV6-5; size: .; D: .
DNA: TGTGCCAGTAGACAGGGGATAGATGAGCAGTACTTC; CDR3: CASRQGIDEQYF; J: TRBJ2-7; V: TRBV12-3/TRBV12-4; size: .; D: TRBD1
DNA: TGTGCCAGCAGCGCTAGCGGGACGGACACAGATACGCAGTATTTT; CDR3: CASSASGTDTDTQYF; J: TRBJ2-3; V: TRBV7-3; size: few; D: TRBD2
DNA: TGTGCCAGTAGTAGCCAGGACAGGGGGCTAGCAGATACGCAGTATTTT; CDR3: CASSSQDRGLADTQYF; J: TRBJ2-3; V: TRBV19; size: .; D: TRBD1
DNA: TGTGCCAGCAGCCAAGGATTCCCCTCGGCACCCCTCCACTTT; CDR3: CASSQGFPSAPLHF; J: TRBJ1-6; V: TRBV3-1/TRBV3-2; size: .; D: .
DNA: TGTGCCAGTAGTATGGAACCATCCGGGGGCTATGGCTACACCTTC; CDR3: CASSMEPSGGYGYTF; J: TRBJ1-2; V: TRBV19; size: .; D: .
DNA: TGTGCCAGTAGTATAGATATCGGGGACAGGGGCTACGAGCAGTACTTC; CDR3: CASSIDIGDRGYEQYF; J: TRBJ2-7; V: TRBV19; size: .; D: TRBD1
DNA: TGCGCCAGCAGTGGCTTAAATGGCTACACCTTC; CDR3: CASSGLNGYTF; J: TRBJ1-2; V: TRBV5-1; size: few; D: .
DNA: TGTGCCACCAGTGATGCAGGGAACGGACAGCCCCAGCATTTT; CDR3: CATSDAGNGQPQHF; J: TRBJ1-5; V: TRBV24-1; size: .; D: .
DNA: TGTGCCAGCAGTATACCGGGACAGGGGGCGAAAGCTTTCTTT; CDR3: CASSIPGQGAKAFF; J: TRBJ1-1; V: TRBV6-5; size: .; D: TRBD1
DNA: TGTGCCAGCAGCGGGGTACAGGGGCATCAGCCCCAGCATTTT; CDR3: CASSGVQGHQPQHF; J: TRBJ1-5; V: TRBV5-8; size: .; D: TRBD1
DNA: TGTGCCAGCAGGGGTTTTACGACAGGGAGAATAGATTTT; CDR3: CASRGFTTGRIDF; J: TRBJ2-3; V: TRBV5-4; size: .; D: TRBD1
DNA: TGTGCCAGCAGCCCCATTCGGAGCTCCTATAATTCACCCCTCCACTTT; CDR3: CASSPIRSSYNSPLHF; J: TRBJ1-6; V: TRBV7-8; size: once; D: .
DNA: TGCGCCAGCAGCACCGGGGACAGTCCAAATTCACCCCTCCACTTT; CDR3: CASSTGDSPNSPLHF; J: TRBJ1-6; V: TRBV5-1; size: once; D: TRBD1
DNA: TGTGCCAGCAGTGATGACAGAAACTATGGCTACACCTTC; CDR3: CASSDDRNYGYTF; J: TRBJ1-2; V: TRBV12-3/TRBV12-4; size: .; D: .
DNA: TGTGCCAGCAGCGCCACAATCCCTGGCACAGATACGCAGTATTTT; CDR3: CASSATIPGTDTQYF; J: TRBJ2-3; V: TRBV9; size: .; D: .